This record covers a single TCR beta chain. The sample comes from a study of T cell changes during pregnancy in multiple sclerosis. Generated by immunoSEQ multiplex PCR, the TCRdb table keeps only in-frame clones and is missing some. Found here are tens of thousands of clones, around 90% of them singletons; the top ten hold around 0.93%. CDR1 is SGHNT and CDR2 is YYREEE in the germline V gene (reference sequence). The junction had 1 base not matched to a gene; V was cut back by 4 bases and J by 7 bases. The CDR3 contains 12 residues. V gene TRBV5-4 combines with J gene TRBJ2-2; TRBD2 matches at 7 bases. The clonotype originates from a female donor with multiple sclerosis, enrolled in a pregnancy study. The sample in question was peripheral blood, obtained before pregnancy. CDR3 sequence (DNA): TGTGCCAGCAGCGAGCGGGGCGGGGAGCTGTTTTTT. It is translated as CASSERGGELFF.